Below are 4 T cell receptor beta chains sequenced from a single sample in a study of spatial heterogeneity in lung cancer. As to time point: sample taken at primary tumor resection. The input material, whole RNA from tumor, nontumor lung or frozen PBMC, was sequenced unsorted. TCRdb used MiXCR to reprocess the 5' RACE reads, holding one entry per CDR3 protein. The sample includes 40,000 to 55,000 distinct CDR3 sequences, approximately 6.8% seen only once; the top ten take 43%. The sequencing used PBMCs, collected at surgery. The origin of the receptors is a female donor with early-stage non-small cell lung cancer.

In the case of this clonotype: Given a much more abundant clone one base away, this may be a read error. This sequence joins TRBV6-5 and TRBJ2-1, with D tentatively TRBD2 (5 bases). Germline V gives CDR1 MNHEY, CDR2 SVGAGI. This CDR3 is 16 amino acids long. As DNA, the CDR3 is TGTGCCAGCAGTCACTCGAGCGGTTTCTCCTACAATGAGCAGTTCTTC. This gives the protein CASSHSSGFSYNEQFF.

There are many counts of this clonotype. The chain combines TRBV5-1 with TRBJ1-1; 11 bases match TRBD1. Trimming cost V 4 bases and J 3 bases; bases outside gene matches: 2. The V gene's germline CDR1 is SGHRS and CDR2 YFSETQ. The CDR3 length is 14 residues. The CDR3 spells CASSRGQGDTEAFF. Written as DNA, the CDR3 is TGCGCCAGCAGCAGGGGACAGGGGGACACTGAAGCTTTCTTT.

The chain combines TRBV7-9 with TRBJ1-3; 9 bases fit TRBD1. Per the germline V gene, CDR1 is SEHNR and CDR2 is FQNEAQ (reference sequence). The CDR3 has 17 residues. Trimming cost V 6 bases and J 4 bases; bases outside gene matches: 13. CDR3 bases: TGTGCCAGCAGTAGACAGGGGGGAAGCGTGAGAGGAAACACCATATATTTT. Its protein is CASSRQGGSVRGNTIYF.

The sample holds a few counts of this clonotype. The genes are TRBV25-1 and TRBJ1-2; tentative D call: TRBD1 (5 bases). Trimming removed 2 bases from V and 6 bases from J, with 10 bases in between. The CDR3 is 13 residues long. The germline CDR1 and CDR2 sequences are MGHDK and SYGVNS. The CDR3 loop reads CASSERGLHGYTF. The CDR3 DNA reads as TGTGCCAGCAGTGAACGGGGACTACATGGCTACACCTTC.